One T cell receptor (beta chain) is described in this entry. Its target is not known. This entry is derived from a study of T cell responses to AZD1222 COVID-19 vaccine. Study-level points and caveats: Baseline seropositives among AZD1222 recipients totaled only 6 or 7. Among spike-specific TCRs, nearly half reportedly target unmutated variant regions. Increases in Spike-specific TCR breadth and depth were seen after two AZD1222 doses. Donors in the cohort were predominantly white British and more often female, and clonal diversity was possibly underestimated.

This CDR3 contains 16 residues. Germline assignment: CDR1 LGHDT and CDR2 YNNKEL (reference sequence). V lost 2 bases and J lost 4, with 17 bases in between. Using immunoSEQ multiplex PCR, the repertoire was profiled, and TCRdb retains in-frame clones only, with some absent. The repertoire holds about 120,000 clones, with 85% to 95% as singletons. This clonotype was obtained from an adult in good health. The chain joins TRBV3-1 (or the pseudogene TRBV3-2) to TRBJ1-2, with a possible D match to TRBD1 (6 bases). The sample consisted of peripheral blood, taken on day 0 of AZD1222 vaccination. The CDR3 DNA reads as TGTGCCAGCAGCCAACTGCAGGGGCGAAGTCCCTATGGCTACACCTTC. This sequence encodes CASSQLQGRSPYGYTF.